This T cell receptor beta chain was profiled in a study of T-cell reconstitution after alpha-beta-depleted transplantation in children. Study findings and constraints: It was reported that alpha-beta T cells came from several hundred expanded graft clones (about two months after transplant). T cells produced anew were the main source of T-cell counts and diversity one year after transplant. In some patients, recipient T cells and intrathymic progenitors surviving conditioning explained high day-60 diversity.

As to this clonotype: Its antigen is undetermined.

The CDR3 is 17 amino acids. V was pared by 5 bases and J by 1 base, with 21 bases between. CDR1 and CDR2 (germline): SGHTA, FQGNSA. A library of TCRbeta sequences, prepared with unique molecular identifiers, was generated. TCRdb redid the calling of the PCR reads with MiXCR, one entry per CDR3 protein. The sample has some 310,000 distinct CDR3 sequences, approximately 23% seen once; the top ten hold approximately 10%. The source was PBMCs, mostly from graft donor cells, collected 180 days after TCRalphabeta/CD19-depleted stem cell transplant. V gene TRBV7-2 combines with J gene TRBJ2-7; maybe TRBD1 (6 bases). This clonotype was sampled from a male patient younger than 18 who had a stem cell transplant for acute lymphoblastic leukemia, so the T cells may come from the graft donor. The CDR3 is CASSRYTPEGGSYEQYF. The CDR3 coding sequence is TGTGCCAGCAGCCGTTATACCCCCGAAGGGGGATCCTACGAGCAGTACTTC.